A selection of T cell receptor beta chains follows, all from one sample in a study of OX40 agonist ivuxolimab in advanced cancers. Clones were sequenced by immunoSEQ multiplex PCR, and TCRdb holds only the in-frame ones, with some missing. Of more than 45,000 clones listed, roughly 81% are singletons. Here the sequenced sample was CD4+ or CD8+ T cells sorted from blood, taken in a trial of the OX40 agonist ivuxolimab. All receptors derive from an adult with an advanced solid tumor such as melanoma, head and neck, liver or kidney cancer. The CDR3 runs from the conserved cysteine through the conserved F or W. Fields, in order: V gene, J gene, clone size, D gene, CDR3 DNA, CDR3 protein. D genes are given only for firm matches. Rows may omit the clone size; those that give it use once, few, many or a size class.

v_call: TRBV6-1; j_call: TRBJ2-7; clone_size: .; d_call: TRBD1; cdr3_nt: TGTGCCAGCAGTGTAGGACAGGGGCGCGAGCAGTACTTC; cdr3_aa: CASSVGQGREQYF
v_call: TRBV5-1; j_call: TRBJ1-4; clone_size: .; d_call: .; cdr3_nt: TGCGCCAGCAGCTTGGAGACCAGGGGAGTACTGTTTTTT; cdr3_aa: CASSLETRGVLFF
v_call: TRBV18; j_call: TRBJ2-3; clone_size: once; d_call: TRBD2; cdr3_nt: TGTGCCAGCTCTAAAACTAGCGGCACAGATACGCAGTATTTT; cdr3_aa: CASSKTSGTDTQYF
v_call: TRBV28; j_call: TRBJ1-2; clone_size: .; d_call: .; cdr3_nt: TGTGCCAGCAGTAGGGCATTAACAGACTATGGCTACACCTTC; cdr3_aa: CASSRALTDYGYTF
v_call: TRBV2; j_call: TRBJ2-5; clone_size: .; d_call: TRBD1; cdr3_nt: TGTGCCAGCAGCGGTGGGACAGGGGTTGAGACCCAGTACTTC; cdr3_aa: CASSGGTGVETQYF
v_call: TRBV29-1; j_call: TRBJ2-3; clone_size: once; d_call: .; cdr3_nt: TGCAGCGTTGGACCCGGGGCTGGTACGCAGTATTTT; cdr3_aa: CSVGPGAGTQYF
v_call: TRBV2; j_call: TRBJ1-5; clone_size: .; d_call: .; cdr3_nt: TGTGCCAGCAGTGGGGTGGGGGAACGGCAGCCCCAGCATTTT; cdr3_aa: CASSGVGERQPQHF
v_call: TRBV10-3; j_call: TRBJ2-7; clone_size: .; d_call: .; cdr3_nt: TGTGCCATCACTCCCTCCTGGGGTACGGTTACCTACGAGCAGTACTTC; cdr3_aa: CAITPSWGTVTYEQYF
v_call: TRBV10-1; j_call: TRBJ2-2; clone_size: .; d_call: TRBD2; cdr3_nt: TGCGCCAGCGCTAACGGGAGGGCCCCGAACACCGGGGAGCTGTTTTTT; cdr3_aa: CASANGRAPNTGELFF
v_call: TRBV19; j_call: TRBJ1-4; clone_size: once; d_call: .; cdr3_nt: TGTGCCAGTAGTCCAACGGCCGCGGAGGAAAAACTGTTTTTT; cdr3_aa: CASSPTAAEEKLFF
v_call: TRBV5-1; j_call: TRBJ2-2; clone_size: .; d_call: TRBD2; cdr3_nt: TGCGCCAGCAGCTGGGGACTAGCGGTAACCGGGGAGCTGTTTTTT; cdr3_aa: CASSWGLAVTGELFF
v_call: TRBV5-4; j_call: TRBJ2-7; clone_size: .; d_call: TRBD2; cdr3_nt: TGTGCCAGCAGCCCCCGCTCCGGGACTAGCGGGGGGAGCTCCTACGAGCAGTACTTC; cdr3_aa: CASSPRSGTSGGSSYEQYF
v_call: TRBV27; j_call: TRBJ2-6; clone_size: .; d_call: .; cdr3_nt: TGTGCCAGCAAATGGCTATCTGGGGCCAACGTCCTGACTTTC; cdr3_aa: CASKWLSGANVLTF
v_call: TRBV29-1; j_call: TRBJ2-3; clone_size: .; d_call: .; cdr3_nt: TGCAGCGTTGAGGGGAGCCGTGGGGGCACAGATACGCAGTATTTT; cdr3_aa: CSVEGSRGGTDTQYF
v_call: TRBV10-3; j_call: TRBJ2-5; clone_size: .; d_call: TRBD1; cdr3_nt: TGTGCCATCAGCTGGGGCGACAGGGGGGAGACCCAGTACTTC; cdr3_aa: CAISWGDRGETQYF
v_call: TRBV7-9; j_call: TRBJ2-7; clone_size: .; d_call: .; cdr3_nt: TGTGCCAGCAGCTTAGATACCCGGGCCCGCTACGAGCAGTACTTC; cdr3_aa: CASSLDTRARYEQYF
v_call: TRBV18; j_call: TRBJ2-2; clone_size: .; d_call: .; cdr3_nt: TGTGCCAGCTCACTTAGACCGGAGACCGGGGAGCTGTTTTTT; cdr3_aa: CASSLRPETGELFF
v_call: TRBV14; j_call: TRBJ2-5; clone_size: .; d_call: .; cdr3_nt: TGTGCCAGCGTCCGGGACGCGGGATGGGAGACCCAGTACTTC; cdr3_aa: CASVRDAGWETQYF
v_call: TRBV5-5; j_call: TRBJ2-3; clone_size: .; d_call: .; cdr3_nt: TGTGCCAGCAGCCCGCTAGGGTTCGACTCAGATACGCAGTATTTT; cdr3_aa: CASSPLGFDSDTQYF
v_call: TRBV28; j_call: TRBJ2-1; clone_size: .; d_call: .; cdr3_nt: TGTGCCAGCAGTTTAGGCTACAATGAGCAGTTCTTC; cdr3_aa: CASSLGYNEQFF
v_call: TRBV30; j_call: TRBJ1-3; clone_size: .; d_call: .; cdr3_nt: TGTGCAAGCGCCGGCAGGGGAAGAGAGAACACCATATATTTT; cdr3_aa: CASAGRGRENTIYF
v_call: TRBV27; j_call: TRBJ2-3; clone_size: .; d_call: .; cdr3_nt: TGTGCCAGCAGCCGCCCTGACAGACGCACAGATACGCAGTATTTT; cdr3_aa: CASSRPDRRTDTQYF
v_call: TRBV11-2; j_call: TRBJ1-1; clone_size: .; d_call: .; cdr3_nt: TGTGCCAGCTCCCGACAGTCGAACACTGAAGCTTTCTTT; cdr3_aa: CASSRQSNTEAFF
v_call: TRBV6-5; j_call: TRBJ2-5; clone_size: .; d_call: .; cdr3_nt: TGTGCCAGCAGTTACTCGCTGGCAGGGTGGGGAGAGACCCAGTACTTC; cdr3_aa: CASSYSLAGWGETQYF
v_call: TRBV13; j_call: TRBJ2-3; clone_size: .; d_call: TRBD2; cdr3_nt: TGTGCCAGCAGCCCCCGGACTAGCAGCACAGATACGCAGTATTTT; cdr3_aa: CASSPRTSSTDTQYF
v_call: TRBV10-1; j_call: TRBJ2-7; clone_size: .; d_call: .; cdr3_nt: TGCGCCTCAGGATCGACCTACGAGCAGTACTTC; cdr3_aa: CASGSTYEQYF
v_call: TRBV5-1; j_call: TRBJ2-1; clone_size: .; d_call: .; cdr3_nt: TGCGCCAGCAGCCCGGAGGGGGATGAGCAGTTCTTC; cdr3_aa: CASSPEGDEQFF
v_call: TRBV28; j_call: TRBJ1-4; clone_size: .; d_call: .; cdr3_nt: TGTGCCAGCAGTTTTGGGATCAGGTCTGTAAAACTGTTTTTT; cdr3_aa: CASSFGIRSVKLFF
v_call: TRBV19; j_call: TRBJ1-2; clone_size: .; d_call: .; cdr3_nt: TGTGCCAGCTCGGGGGGATTGAACTATGGCTACACCTTC; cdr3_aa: CASSGGLNYGYTF
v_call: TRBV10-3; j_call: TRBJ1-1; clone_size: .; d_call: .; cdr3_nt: TGTGCCATCAGTCCCCCAGGGAACACTGAAGCTTTCTTT; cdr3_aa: CAISPPGNTEAFF
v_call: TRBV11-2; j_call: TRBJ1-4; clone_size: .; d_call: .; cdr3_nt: TGTGCCAGCAGCAGGAGAGAGGGACTGTTTTTT; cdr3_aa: CASSRREGLFF
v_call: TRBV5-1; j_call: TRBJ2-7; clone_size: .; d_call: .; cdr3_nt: TGCGCCAGCAGCTTGGAGGTAGGGCTAAACGAGCAGTACTTC; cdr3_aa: CASSLEVGLNEQYF
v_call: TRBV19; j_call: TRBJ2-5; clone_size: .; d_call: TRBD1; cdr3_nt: TGTGCCAGTAGTTCCAGACAGGGACAAGAGACCCAGTACTTC; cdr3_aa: CASSSRQGQETQYF
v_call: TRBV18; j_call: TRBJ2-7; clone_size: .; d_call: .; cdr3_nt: TGTGCCAGCTCCCGGACAGCTTTCTACGAGCAGTACTTC; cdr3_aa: CASSRTAFYEQYF
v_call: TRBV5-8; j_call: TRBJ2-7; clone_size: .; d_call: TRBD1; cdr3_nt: TGTGCCAGCAGCGAGACAGGGTTCCTCGAGCAGTACTTC; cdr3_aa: CASSETGFLEQYF
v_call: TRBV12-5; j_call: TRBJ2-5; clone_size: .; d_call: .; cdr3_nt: TGTGCTAGGGAGACCCAGTACTTC; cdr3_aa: CARETQYF
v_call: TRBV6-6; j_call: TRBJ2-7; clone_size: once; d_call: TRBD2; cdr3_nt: TGTGCCAGCAGTTACTCCCAGCGGGATCCCTACGAGCAGTACTTC; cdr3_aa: CASSYSQRDPYEQYF
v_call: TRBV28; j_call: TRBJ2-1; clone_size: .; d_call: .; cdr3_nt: TGTGCCAGCAGCCCCCCCAGAAACGGGCTGACCTACAATGAGCAGTTCTTC; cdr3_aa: CASSPPRNGLTYNEQFF
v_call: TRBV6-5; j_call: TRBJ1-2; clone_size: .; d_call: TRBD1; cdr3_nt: TGTGCCAGCAGTTCCGCCACAGGGGAGGGTGGCTACACCTTC; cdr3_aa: CASSSATGEGGYTF
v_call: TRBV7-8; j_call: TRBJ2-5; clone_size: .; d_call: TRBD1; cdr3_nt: TGTGCCAGCAGCCCCGGGACAGGGGGTTTCCAAGAGACCCAGTACTTC; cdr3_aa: CASSPGTGGFQETQYF
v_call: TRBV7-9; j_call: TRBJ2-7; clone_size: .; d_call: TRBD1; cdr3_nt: TGTGCCAGCAGCTTCGGCCAGGACAGGGGGCTCTCCTACGAGCAGTACTTC; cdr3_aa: CASSFGQDRGLSYEQYF
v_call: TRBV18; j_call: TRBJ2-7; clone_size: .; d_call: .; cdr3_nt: TGTGCCAGCTCACCAGGGTTAGCCGGAGCCTACGAGCAGTACTTC; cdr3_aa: CASSPGLAGAYEQYF
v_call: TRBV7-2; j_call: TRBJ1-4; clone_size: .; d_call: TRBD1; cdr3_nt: TGTGCCAGCAGCTTCGACAGGGCTCCTAATGAAAAACTGTTTTTT; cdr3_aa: CASSFDRAPNEKLFF
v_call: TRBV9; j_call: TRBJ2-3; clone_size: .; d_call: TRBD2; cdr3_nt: TGTGCCAGCAGCACTAGCGGTCGTCCAGATACGCAGTATTTT; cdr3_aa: CASSTSGRPDTQYF
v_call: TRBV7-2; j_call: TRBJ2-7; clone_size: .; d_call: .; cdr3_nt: TGTGCCAGCAGCTTAGAACAGGGTATCCACGAGCAGTACTTC; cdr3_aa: CASSLEQGIHEQYF
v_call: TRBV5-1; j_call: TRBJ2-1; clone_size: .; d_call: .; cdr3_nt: TGCGCCAGCAGCTTGGTGGTGGGTCTGAATGAGCAGTTCTTC; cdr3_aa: CASSLVVGLNEQFF
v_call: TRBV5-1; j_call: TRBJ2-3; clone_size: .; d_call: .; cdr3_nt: TGCGCCAGCAGCTTGTCAGGAGTCACAGATACGCAGTATTTT; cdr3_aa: CASSLSGVTDTQYF
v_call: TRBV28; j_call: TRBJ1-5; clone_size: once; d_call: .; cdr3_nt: TGTGCCAGCACACCCACGGGAAGGGGTTTAGGTCAGCCCCAGCATTTT; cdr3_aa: CASTPTGRGLGQPQHF
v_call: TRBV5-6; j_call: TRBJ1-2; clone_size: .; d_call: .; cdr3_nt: TGTGCCAGCAGCTTGGTGCAGGGGCACTATGGCTACACCTTC; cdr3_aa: CASSLVQGHYGYTF
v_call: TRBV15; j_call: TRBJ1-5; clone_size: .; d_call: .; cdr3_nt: TGTGCCACCAGCACAGGGCGGGATCAGCCCCAGCATTTT; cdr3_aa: CATSTGRDQPQHF
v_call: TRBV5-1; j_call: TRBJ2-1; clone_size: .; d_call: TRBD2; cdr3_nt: TGCGCCAGCAGCTCTTCAACTAGCGGGATCGAGCAGTTCTTC; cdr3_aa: CASSSSTSGIEQFF
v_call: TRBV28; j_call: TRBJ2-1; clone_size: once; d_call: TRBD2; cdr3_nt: TGTGCCAGCAGTCCCGGGACTAGCGGGAGCAATGAGCAGTTCTTC; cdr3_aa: CASSPGTSGSNEQFF
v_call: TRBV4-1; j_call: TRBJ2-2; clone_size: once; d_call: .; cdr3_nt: TGCGCCAGCAGCCAAGATCGGGTTGTAGGGGAGCTGTTTTTT; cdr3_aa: CASSQDRVVGELFF
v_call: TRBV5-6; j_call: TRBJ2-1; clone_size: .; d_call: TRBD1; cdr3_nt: TGTGCCAGCAGCTTGATCACCGGGACAGGGCTCTACAATGAGCAGTTCTTC; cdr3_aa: CASSLITGTGLYNEQFF
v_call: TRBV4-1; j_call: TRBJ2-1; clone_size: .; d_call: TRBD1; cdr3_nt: TGCGCCAGCAGCCAAGGACAGGGGGCCCCGAGCTCCTACAATGAGCAGTTCTTC; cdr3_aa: CASSQGQGAPSSYNEQFF